Detailed here is one T cell receptor (beta chain). CDR3 length: 15 amino acids. V was trimmed by 0 bases and J by 5 bases, leaving 14 bases between them. From germline, CDR1 is SGHRS and CDR2 YFSETQ. In the authors' methods: Estimates of nucleated cell counts were drawn from the amplification of reference gene primers. Sequencing used immunoSEQ multiplex PCR; TCRdb keeps in-frame clones, though not all of them. V and J calls and clone size are copied from that table; D and trimming were computed from the DNA. The sample lists about 110,000 clones, roughly 82% occurring once. The sample is drawn from a study of blood T cell repertoires in COVID-19. About the research overall: Sites across the United States, Italy and Spain contributed samples from acute and convalescent COVID-19. In each case, the material was cDNA or gDNA derived from T cells, B-cell-depleted T cells, or PBMCs.

This TCR derives from an elderly woman with active or convalescent COVID-19. The chain has TRBV5-1 and TRBJ2-5; tentative D call: TRBD1 (5 bases). The sample was peripheral blood. The DNA for the CDR3 is TGCGCCAGCAGCTTGGCAGGGATTGAGACCGAGACCCAGTACTTC. Translating gives CASSLAGIETETQYF.